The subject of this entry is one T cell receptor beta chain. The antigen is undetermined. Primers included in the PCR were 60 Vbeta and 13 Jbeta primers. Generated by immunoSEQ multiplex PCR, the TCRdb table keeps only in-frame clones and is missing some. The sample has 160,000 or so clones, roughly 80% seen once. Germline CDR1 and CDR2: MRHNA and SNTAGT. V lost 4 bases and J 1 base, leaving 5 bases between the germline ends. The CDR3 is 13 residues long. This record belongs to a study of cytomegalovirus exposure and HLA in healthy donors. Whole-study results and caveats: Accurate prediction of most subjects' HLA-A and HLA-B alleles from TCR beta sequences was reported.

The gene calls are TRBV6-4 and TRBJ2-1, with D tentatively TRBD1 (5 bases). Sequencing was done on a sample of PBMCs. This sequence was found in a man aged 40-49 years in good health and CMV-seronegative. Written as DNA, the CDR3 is TGTGCCAGCAGTGCAGGGTCCTACAATGAGCAGTTCTTC. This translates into CASSAGSYNEQFF.